This record looks at one TCR beta chain sequence and its context. This clonotype was seen many times. What antigen it recognizes has not been identified. Base-call qualities are not available, and no considerably larger clone is one nucleotide away. These data originate in a study of response to subunit inactivated influenza vaccine (dated by TCRdb to the late 2010s). Study-wide context: Deep quantitative T cell receptor repertoire profiling was used in the study to track responses to a trivalent subunit inactivated influenza vaccine. The research as a whole found: The authors suggested that each seasonal influenza vaccination may recruit only a limited number of new T cells.

Trimming costs V 0 bases and J 5 bases, and their ends lie 20 bases apart. Looking up the germline V gene (reference sequence) yields CDR1 LNHNV and CDR2 YYDKDF. There are 18 amino acids in the CDR3, from cysteine to phenylalanine inclusive. Of all the DNA, just the CDR3 is kept, 54 bases in frame from base 1. The library was made by RT-PCR. The sequencer listed for this sample is Illumina HiSeq 2500. TCRdb itself trimmed the public reads at Q25 with fastp, ran MiXCR and retained productive beta chains. CDR3 protein sequences are deduplicated, and each keeps its most common genes and DNA. The sample table holds around 530,000 distinct CDR3 sequences, of which approximately 12% were seen once. Of the sample, roughly 10% falls within the top ten clones.

The chain is encoded by TRBV15 joined to TRBJ2-1; the D gene may be TRBD1 or TRBD2, since each aligns over 6 bases. The receptor was derived from a man aged 45 to 65 who received an inactivated influenza vaccine. Donor details come from another sample of the same person, matched by shared clones. The material sequenced was PBMCs from blood, taken on the day of vaccination. The DNA sequence follows: TGTGCCACCAGCAGAGAGTTAGGGGGACTCACGGCTAACAATGAGCAGTTCTTC. It translates as CATSRELGGLTANNEQFF.